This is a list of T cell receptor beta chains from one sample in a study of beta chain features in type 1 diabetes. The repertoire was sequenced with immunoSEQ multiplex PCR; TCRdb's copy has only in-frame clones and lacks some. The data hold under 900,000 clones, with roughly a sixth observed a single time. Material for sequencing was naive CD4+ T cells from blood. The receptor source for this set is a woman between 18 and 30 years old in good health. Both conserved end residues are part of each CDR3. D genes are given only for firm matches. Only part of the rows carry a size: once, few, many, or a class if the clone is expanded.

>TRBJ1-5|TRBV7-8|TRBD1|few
CASSSRQGRNQPQHF
TGTGCCAGCAGCTCGAGACAGGGTCGCAATCAGCCCCAGCATTTT
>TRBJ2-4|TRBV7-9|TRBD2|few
CASSPRGIAKNIQYF
TGTGCCAGCAGCCCGCGGGGGATAGCCAAAAACATTCAGTACTTC
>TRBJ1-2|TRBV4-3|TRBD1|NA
CASSQAGTAYGYTF
TGCGCCAGCAGCCAAGCCGGGACAGCCTATGGCTACACCTTC
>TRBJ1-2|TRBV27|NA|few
CASSSRSRASGYTF
TGTGCCAGCAGTTCGCGATCGCGAGCCTCCGGCTACACCTTC
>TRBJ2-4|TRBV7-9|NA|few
CASSLQGGSGGKNIQYF
TGTGCCAGCAGCTTACAGGGCGGAAGTGGTGGCAAAAACATTCAGTACTTC
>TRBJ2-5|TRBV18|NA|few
CASSPRQPQETQYF
TGTGCCAGCTCACCACGGCAGCCTCAAGAGACCCAGTACTTC
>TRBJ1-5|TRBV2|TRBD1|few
CASSRTGGNQPQHF
TGTGCCAGCAGTCGGACAGGGGGCAATCAGCCCCAGCATTTT
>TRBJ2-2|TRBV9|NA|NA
CASRPDWSTGELFF
TGTGCCAGCAGGCCAGACTGGTCCACCGGGGAGCTGTTTTTT
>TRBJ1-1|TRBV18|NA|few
CASSPREGNTEAFF
TGTGCCAGCTCACCAAGGGAGGGTAATACTGAAGCTTTCTTT
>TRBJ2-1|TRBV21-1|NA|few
CASSPGTSGFSSSYNEQFF
TGTGCCAGCAGCCCTGGGACTAGCGGCTTTTCGAGCTCCTACAATGAGCAGTTCTTC
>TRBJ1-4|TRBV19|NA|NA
CASTGLGREKLFF
TGTGCCTCTACTGGGCTGGGTAGAGAAAAACTGTTTTTT
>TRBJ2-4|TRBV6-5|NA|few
CASSFLAKNIQYF
TGTGCCAGCAGTTTCCTAGCCAAAAACATTCAGTACTTC
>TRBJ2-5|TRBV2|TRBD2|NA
CASMIIAGAPGTQYF
TGTGCCAGCATGATCATAGCGGGGGCCCCTGGGACCCAGTACTTC